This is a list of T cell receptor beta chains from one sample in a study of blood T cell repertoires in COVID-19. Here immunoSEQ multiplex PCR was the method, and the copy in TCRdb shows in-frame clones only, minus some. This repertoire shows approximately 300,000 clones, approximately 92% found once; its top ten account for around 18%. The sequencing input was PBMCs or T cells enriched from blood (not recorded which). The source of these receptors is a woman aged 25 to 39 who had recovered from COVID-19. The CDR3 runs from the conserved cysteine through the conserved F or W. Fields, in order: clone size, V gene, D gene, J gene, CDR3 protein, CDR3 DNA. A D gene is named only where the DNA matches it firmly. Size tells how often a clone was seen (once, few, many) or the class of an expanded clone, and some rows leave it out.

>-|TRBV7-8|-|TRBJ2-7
CASSLLDYPYEQYF
TGTGCCAGCAGCCTACTGGACTACCCCTACGAGCAGTACTTC
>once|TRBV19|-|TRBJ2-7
CASSQGHSSYEQYF
TGTGCCAGTAGTCAGGGACACTCCTCCTACGAGCAGTACTTC
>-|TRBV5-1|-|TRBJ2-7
CASSLGQATYEQYF
TGCGCCAGCAGCTTGGGACAGGCCACCTACGAGCAGTACTTC
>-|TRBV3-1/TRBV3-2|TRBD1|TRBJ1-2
CASSHSTAGQSDGYTF
TGTGCCAGCAGCCACAGTACGGCGGGACAGAGCGATGGCTACACCTTC
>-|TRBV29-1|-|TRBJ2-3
CSVVGLLPDTQYF
TGCAGCGTTGTAGGACTCCTCCCGGATACGCAGTATTTT
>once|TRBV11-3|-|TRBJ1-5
CASSTPWESYQPQHF
TGTGCCAGCAGTACCCCGTGGGAGTCTTATCAGCCCCAGCATTTT
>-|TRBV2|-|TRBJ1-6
CASSGGQGGNSPLHF
TGTGCCAGCAGTGGAGGTCAGGGTGGAAATTCACCCCTCCACTTT
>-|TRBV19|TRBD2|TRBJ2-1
CASSGETSGRTYNEQFF
TGTGCCAGTAGTGGGGAGACTAGCGGGAGGACTTACAATGAGCAGTTCTTC
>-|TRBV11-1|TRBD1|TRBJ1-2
CASSSGQGYGYTF
TGTGCCAGCAGTTCCGGACAGGGCTATGGCTACACCTTC
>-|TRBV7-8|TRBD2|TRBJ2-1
CASSPQRGPYNEQFF
TGTGCCAGCAGCCCCCAGCGGGGGCCTTACAATGAGCAGTTCTTC
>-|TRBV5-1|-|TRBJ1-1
CASSLIYRDKRNTEAFF
TGCGCCAGCAGCTTGATCTACCGCGACAAAAGGAACACTGAAGCTTTCTTT
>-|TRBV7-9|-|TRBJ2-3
CASSSVTGPNTQYF
TGTGCCAGCAGCTCGGTCACAGGCCCGAATACGCAGTATTTT
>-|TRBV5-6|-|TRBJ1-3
CASSPPDGIGNTIYF
TGTGCCAGCAGCCCCCCGGACGGGATTGGAAACACCATATATTTT
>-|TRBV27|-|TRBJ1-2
CASRGTGEANYGYTF
TGTGCCAGCAGGGGAACGGGGGAAGCTAACTATGGCTACACCTTC
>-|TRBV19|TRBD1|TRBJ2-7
CASSIQSGGTYEQYF
TGTGCCAGTAGTATACAGTCAGGGGGAACCTACGAGCAGTACTTC
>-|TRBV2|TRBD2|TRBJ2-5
CASNPGLAAHTQYF
TGTGCCAGCAACCCGGGACTAGCGGCCCACACCCAGTACTTC
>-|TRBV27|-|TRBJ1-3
CATHAPPQGPGNTIYF
TGTGCCACCCACGCCCCCCCCCAGGGTCCCGGAAACACCATATATTTT
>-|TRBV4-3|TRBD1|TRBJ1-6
CASSQEWGQVEYNSPLHF
TGCGCCAGCAGCCAAGAGTGGGGACAGGTCGAGTATAATTCACCCCTCCACTTT
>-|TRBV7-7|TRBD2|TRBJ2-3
CASSLGLANTDTQYF
TGTGCTAGCAGCTTAGGACTAGCGAACACAGATACGCAGTATTTT
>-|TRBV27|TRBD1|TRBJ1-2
CASGQGVGYGYTF
TGTGCCAGCGGCCAGGGGGTGGGCTATGGCTACACCTTC
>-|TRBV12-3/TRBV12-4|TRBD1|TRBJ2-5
CASSLGTGATQYF
TGTGCCAGCAGTTTGGGGACAGGAGCGACCCAGTACTTC
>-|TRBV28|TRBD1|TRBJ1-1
CASFSGRHRGQLWRDTEAFF
TGTGCCAGCTTCTCTGGGAGGCACAGGGGGCAGTTGTGGAGAGACACTGAAGCTTTCTTT
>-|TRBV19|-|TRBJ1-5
CASRGAHSNQPQHF
TGTGCCAGTAGAGGGGCTCATAGCAATCAGCCCCAGCATTTT
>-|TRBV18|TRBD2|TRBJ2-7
CASTTSAIDYEQYF
TGTGCCAGCACTACTAGCGCGATTGACTACGAGCAGTACTTC
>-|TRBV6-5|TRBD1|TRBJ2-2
CAGATGLLTGELFF
TGTGCCGGTGCGACAGGGCTGTTGACCGGGGAGCTGTTTTTT
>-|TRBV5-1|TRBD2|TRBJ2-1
CASSLEAREDYNEQFF
TGCGCCAGCAGCTTGGAGGCGCGGGAGGATTACAATGAGCAGTTCTTC